This TCR beta chain was profiled in a study of cytomegalovirus exposure and HLA in healthy donors. Study-level results: A later analysis, which compared TCR beta chains of equal frequency, found the HLA-associated ones more clonally expanded. In the analysis, some V segments, TRBV6-2 and TRBV6-3 included, were excluded as indistinguishable.

Notes on this clone: Its antigen is unknown.

This CDR3 is 13 amino acids long. The germline V gene has CDR1 MRHNA and CDR2 SNTAGT. The V gene lost 8 bases and the J gene lost 4 bases, with 14 bases spanning the gap. Both 60 Vbeta primers and 13 Jbeta primers went into the PCR. Here immunoSEQ multiplex PCR was the method, and the copy in TCRdb shows in-frame clones only, minus some. The table shows about 130,000 clones, with about 10% occurring only once. The sample taken for sequencing was PBMCs. This receptor was taken from a woman in her late teens or twenties in good health and CMV-seropositive. The V and J genes are TRBV6-4 and TRBJ1-1; perhaps TRBD1 as D (5 bases). CDR3 amino acids: CASRVGPLTEAFF. CDR3 bases: TGTGCCAGCCGTGTGGGGCCCCTCACTGAAGCTTTCTTT.